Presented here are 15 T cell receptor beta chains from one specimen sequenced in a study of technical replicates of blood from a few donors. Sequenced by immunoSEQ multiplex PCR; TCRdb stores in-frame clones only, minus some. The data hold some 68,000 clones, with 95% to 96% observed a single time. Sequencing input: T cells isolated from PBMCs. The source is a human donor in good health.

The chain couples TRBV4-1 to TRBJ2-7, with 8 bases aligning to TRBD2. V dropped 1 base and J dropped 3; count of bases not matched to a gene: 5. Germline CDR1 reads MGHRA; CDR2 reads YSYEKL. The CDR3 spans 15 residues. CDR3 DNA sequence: TGCGCCAGCAGCCAAGGAGCGAGCGGGAGCTACGAGCAGTACTTC. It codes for CASSQGASGSYEQYF.

For the CDR3, the DNA is TGTGCCAGCAGTCGAGTCAAGCGGGAGGTGTCCACGCAGTATTTT. Protein: CASSRVKREVSTQYF. The chain uses TRBV28 and TRBJ2-3, with 9 bases matching TRBD2. There are 15 residues in the CDR3. Unmatched junction bases numbered 12, after V lost 5 bases and J lost 9 bases. In germline, CDR1 is MDHEN, CDR2 SYDVKM.

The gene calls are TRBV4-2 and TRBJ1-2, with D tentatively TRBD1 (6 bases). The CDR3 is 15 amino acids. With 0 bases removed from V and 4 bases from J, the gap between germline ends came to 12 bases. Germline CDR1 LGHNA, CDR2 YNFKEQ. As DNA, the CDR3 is TGTGCCAGCAGCCAAGAGGCAGGGGCTATCTATGGCTACACCTTC. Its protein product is CASSQEAGAIYGYTF.

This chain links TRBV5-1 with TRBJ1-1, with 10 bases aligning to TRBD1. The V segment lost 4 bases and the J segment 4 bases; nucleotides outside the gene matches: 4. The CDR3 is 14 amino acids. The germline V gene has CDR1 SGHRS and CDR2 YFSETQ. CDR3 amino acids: CASSPGTGATEAFF. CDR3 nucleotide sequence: TGCGCCAGCAGCCCTGGGACAGGGGCCACTGAAGCTTTCTTT.

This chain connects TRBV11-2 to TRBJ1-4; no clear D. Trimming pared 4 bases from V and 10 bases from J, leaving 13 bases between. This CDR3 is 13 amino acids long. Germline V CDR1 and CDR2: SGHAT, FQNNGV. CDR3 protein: CASSYTPPRKLFF. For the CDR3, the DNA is TGTGCCAGCAGCTACACACCCCCCCGAAAACTGTTTTTT.

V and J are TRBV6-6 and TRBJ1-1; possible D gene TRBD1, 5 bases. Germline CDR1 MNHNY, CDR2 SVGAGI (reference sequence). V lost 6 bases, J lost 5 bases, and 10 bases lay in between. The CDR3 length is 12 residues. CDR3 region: CASSREGTEAFF. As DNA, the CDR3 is TGTGCCAGCAGCAGGGAAGGTACTGAAGCTTTCTTT.

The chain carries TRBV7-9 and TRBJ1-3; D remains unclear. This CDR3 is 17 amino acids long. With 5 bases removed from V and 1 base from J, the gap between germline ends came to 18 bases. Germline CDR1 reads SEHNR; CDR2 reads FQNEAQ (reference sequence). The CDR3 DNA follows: TGTGCCAGCAGCCCCCACGCTATCGGGTTTTCTGGAAACACCATATATTTT. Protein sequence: CASSPHAIGFSGNTIYF.

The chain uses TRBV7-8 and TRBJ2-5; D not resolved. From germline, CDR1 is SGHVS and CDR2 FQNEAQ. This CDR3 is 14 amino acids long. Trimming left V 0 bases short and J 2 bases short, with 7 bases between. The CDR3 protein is CASSLATLQETQYF. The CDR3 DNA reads TGTGCCAGCAGCTTAGCGACTTTACAAGAGACCCAGTACTTC. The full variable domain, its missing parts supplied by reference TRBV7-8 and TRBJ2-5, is GAGVSQSPRYKVAKRGQDVALRCDPISGHVSLFWYQQALGQGPEFLTYFQNEAQLDKSGLPSDRFFAERPEGSVSTLKIQRTQQEDSAVYLCASSLATLQETQYFGPGTRLLVL.

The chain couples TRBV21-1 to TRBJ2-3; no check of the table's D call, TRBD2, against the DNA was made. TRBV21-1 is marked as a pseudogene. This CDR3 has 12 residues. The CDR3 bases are TGTGCCAGCAGCGCTATCCCCGATACGCAGTATTTT. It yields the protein CASSAIPDTQYF.

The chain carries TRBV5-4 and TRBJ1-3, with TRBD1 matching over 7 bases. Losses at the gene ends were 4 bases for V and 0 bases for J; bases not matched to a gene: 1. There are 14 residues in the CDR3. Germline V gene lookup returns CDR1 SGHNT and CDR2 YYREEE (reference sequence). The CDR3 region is CASSPGGSGNTIYF. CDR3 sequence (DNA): TGTGCCAGCAGCCCAGGGGGCTCTGGAAACACCATATATTTT.

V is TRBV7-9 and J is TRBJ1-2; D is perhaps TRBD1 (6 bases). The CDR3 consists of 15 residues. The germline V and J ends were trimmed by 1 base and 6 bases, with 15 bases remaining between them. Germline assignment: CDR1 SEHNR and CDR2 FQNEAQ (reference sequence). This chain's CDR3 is CASSLGVGQGNGYTF. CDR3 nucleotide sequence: TGTGCCAGCAGCTTAGGGGTTGGGCAGGGGAATGGCTACACCTTC.

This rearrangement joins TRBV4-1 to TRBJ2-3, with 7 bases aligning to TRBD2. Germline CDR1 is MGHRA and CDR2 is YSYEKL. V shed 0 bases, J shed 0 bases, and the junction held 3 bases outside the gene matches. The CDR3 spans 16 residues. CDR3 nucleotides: TGCGCCAGCAGCCAAGAGGGACTACTTAGCACAGATACGCAGTATTTT. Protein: CASSQEGLLSTDTQYF.

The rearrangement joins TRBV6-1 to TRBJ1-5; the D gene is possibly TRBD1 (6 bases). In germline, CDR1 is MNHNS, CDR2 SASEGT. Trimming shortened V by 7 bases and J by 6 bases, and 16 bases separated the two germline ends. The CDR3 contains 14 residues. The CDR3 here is CASTDTGLGQPQHF. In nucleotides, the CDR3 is TGTGCCAGCACTGATACAGGGCTCGGTCAGCCCCAGCATTTT.

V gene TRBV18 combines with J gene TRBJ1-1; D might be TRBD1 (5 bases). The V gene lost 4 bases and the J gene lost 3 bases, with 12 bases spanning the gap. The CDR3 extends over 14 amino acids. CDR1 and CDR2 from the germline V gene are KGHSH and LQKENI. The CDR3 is CASSRGGSDTEAFF. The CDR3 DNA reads TGTGCCAGCTCACGCGGGGGGTCGGACACTGAAGCTTTCTTT.

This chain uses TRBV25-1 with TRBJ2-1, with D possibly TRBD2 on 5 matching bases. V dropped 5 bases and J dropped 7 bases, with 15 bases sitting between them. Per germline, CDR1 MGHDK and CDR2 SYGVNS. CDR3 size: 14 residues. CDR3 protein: CASSPVNSGNEQFF. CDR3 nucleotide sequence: TGTGCCAGCAGTCCAGTTAACTCGGGGAATGAGCAGTTCTTC.